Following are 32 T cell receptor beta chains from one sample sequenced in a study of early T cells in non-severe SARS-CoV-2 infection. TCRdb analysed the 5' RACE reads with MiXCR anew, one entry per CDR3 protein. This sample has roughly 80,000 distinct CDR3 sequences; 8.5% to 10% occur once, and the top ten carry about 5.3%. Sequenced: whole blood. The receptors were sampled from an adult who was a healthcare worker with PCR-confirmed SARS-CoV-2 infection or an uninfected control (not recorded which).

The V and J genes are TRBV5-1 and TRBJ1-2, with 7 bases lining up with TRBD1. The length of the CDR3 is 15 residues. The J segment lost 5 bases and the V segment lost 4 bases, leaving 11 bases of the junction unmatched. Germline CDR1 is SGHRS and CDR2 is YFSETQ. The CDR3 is CASSRTGTAEYGYTF. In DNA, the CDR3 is TGCGCCAGCAGCCGTACCGGGACAGCCGAGTATGGCTACACCTTC.

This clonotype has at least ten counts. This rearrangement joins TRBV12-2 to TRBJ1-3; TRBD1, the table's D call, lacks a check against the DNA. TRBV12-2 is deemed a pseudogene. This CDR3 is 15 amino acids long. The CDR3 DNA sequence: TGTGCAACCATCCCCCGGCCAGGGCATTTGGGCACCATATATTTT. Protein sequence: CATIPRPGHLGTIYF.

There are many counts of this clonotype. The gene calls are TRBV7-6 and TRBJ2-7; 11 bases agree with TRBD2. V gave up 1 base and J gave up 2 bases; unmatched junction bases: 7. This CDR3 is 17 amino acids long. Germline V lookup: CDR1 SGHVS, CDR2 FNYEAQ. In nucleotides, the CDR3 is TGTGCCAGCAGCTTAGGTTGGGTAGCGGGAGGGCCCTACGAGCAGTACTTC. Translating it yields CASSLGWVAGGPYEQYF.

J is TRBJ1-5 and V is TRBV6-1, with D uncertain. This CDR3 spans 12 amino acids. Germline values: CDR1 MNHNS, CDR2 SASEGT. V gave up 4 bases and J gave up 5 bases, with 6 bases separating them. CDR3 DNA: TGTGCCAGCAGTGTGGGGTATCAGCCCCAGCATTTT. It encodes CASSVGYQPQHF.

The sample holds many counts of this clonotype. The CDR3 DNA reads TGTGCCATCAGTGAGACCTCCCGGGACAGGGGGACCCAGTACTTC. Its translation: CAISETSRDRGTQYF. The chain has TRBV10-3 and TRBJ2-5, with 10 nucleotides matching TRBD1. The germline gives CDR1 ENHRY, CDR2 SYGVKD. The ends lost 2 bases at V and 7 bases at J; junction bases unmatched: 7. The CDR3 contains 15 residues.

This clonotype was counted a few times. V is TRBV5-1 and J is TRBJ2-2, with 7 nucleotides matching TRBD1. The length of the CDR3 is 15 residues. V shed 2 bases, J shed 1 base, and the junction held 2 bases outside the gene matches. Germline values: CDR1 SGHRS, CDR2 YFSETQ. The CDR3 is CASSFRTGNTGELFF. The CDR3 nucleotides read TGCGCCAGCAGCTTCCGGACAGGGAACACCGGGGAGCTGTTTTTT.

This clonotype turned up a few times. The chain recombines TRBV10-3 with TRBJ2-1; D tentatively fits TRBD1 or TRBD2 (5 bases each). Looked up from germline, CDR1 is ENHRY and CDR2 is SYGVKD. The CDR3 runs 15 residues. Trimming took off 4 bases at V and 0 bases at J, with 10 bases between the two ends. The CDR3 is CAISARDASYNEQFF. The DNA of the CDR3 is TGTGCCATCAGTGCCCGGGACGCCTCCTACAATGAGCAGTTCTTC.

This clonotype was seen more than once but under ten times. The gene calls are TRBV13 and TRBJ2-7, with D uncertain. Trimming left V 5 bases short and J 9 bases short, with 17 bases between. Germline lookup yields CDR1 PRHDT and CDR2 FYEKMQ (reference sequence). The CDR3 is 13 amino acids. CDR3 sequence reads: CASSHFAGTWQYF. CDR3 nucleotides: TGTGCCAGCAGCCACTTTGCCGGTACGTGGCAGTACTTC.

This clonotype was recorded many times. Written as DNA, the CDR3 is TGTGCCAGCAGAAGGGACAGCCAGGGGGAAGCTTTCTTT. It translates to CASRRDSQGEAFF. The chain combines TRBV2 with TRBJ1-1; 7 nucleotides align to TRBD1. With V trimmed by 6 bases and J by 8 bases, 9 bases remained unmatched. CDR3 length: 13 residues. Germline V lookup: CDR1 SNHLY, CDR2 FYNNEI.

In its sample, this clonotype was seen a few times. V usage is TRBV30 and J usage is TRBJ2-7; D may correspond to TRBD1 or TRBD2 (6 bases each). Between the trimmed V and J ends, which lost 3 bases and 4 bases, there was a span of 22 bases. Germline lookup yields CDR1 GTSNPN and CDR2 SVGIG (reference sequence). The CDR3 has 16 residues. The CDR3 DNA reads TGTGCCTGGAGCCCACCCCCAGTTAAGGGGGGATACGAGCAGTACTTC. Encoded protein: CAWSPPPVKGGYEQYF.

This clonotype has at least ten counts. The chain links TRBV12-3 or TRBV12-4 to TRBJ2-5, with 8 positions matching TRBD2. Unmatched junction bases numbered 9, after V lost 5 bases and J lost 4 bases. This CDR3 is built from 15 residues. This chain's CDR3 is CASSQSGRAAETQYF. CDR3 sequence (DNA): TGTGCCAGCAGTCAAAGCGGGAGAGCGGCAGAGACCCAGTACTTC.

This CDR3 reads CASTSPGTDTQYF. For the CDR3, the DNA is TGTGCCTCCACGTCCCCAGGCACAGATACGCAGTATTTT. J is TRBJ2-3 and V is TRBV10-3; D gene unclear. V was clipped by 11 bases and J by 1 base, with 13 bases between them. The CDR3 has 13 amino acids. Germline V lookup: CDR1 ENHRY, CDR2 SYGVKD.

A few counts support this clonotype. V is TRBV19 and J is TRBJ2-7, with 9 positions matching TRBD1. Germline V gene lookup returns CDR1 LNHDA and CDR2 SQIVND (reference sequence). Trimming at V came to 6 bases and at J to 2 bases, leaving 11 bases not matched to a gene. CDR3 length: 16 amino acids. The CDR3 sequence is CASSQSGTGLTYEQYF. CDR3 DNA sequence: TGTGCCAGTAGCCAATCCGGGACAGGGCTCACCTACGAGCAGTACTTC.

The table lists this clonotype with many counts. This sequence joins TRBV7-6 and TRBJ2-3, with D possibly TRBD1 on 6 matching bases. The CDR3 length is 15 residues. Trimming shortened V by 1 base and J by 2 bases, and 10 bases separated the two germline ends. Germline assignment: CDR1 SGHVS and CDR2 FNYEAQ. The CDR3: CASSLGQGITDTQYF. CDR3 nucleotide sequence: TGTGCCAGCAGCTTAGGGCAGGGGATCACAGATACGCAGTATTTT.

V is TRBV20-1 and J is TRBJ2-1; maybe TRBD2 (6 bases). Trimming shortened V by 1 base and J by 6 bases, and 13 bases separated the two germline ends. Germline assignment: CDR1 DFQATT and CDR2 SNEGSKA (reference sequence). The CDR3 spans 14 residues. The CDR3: CSARAGVGPNEQFF. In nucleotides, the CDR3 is TGCAGTGCTAGAGCGGGAGTGGGGCCCAATGAGCAGTTCTTC.

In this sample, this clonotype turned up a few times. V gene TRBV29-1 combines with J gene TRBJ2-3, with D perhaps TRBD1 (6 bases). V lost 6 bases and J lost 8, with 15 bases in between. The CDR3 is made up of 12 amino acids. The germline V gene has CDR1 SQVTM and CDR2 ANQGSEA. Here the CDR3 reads CSVERGGATQYF. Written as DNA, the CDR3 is TGCAGCGTGGAAAGAGGGGGAGCTACGCAGTATTTT.

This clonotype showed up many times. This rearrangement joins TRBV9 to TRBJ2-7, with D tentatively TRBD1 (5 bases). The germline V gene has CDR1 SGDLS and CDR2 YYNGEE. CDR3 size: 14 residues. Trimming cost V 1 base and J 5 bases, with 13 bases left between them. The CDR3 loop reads CASSVSAGSNEQYF. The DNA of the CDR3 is TGTGCCAGCAGCGTAAGTGCAGGGTCGAACGAGCAGTACTTC.

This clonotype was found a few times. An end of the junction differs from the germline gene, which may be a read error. Here the CDR3 DNA reads TGTGCCAGCAACTTAGAACGGCTCGCTGGCTACACCTTC. As protein: CASNLERLAGYTF. The chain links TRBV7-2 to TRBJ1-2; unclear D gene. Germline CDR1 is SGHTA and CDR2 is FQGNSA. This CDR3 has 13 residues.

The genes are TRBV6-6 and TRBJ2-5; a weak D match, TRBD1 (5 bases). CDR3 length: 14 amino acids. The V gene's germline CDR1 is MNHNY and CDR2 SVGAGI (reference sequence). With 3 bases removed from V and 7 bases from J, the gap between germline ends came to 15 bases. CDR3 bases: TGTGCCAGCAGTTATTCAGCAACTCAGGGGACCCAGTACTTC. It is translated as CASSYSATQGTQYF.

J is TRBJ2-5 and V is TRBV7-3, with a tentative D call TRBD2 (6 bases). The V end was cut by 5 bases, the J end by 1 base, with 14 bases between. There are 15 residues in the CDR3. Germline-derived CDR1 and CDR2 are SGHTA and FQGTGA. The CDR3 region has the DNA TGTGCCAGCAGCGCATTAGGAGGGTCCCAAGAGACCCAGTACTTC. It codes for CASSALGGSQETQYF. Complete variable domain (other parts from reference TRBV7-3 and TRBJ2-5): GAGVSQTPSNKVTEKGKYVELRCDPISGHTALYWYRQSLGQGPEFLIYFQGTGAADDSGLPNDRFFAVRPEGSVSTLKIQRTERGDSAVYLCASSALGGSQETQYFGPGTRLLVL.

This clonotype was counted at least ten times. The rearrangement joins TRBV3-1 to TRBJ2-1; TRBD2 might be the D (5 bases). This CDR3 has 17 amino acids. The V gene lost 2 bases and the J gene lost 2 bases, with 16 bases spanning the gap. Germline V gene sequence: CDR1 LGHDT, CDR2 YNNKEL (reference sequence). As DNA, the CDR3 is TGTGCCAGCAGCCAACCCCGAGGGCTAGGGCCCTACAATGAGCAGTTCTTC. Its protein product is CASSQPRGLGPYNEQFF.

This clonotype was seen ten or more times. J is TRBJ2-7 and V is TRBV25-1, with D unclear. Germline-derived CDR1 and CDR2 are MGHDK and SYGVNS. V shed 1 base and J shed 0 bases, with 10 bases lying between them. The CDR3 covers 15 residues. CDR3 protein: CASSESSDSSYEQYF. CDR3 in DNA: TGTGCCAGCAGTGAATCTTCCGATAGCTCCTACGAGCAGTACTTC.

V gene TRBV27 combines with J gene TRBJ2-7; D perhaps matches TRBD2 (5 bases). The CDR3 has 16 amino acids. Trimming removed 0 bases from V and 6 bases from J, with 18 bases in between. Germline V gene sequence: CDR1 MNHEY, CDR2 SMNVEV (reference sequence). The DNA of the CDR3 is TGTGCCAGCAGTTTATCCCCGGAAGGACCGGGAAGCGAGCAGTACTTC. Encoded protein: CASSLSPEGPGSEQYF.

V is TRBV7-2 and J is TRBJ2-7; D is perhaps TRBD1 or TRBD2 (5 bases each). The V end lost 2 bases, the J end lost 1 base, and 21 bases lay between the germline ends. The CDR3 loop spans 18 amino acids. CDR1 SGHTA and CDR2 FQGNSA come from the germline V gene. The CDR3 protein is CASSLSGHGTGMSYEQYF. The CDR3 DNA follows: TGTGCCAGCAGCTTAAGTGGCCACGGGACGGGCATGTCCTACGAGCAGTACTTC.

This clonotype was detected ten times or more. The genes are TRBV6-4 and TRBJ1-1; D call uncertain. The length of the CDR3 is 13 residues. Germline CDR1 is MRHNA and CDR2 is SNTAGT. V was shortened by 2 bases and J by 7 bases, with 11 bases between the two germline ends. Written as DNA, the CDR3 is TGTGCCAGCAGTGACAGCCAACACGGTGAAGCTTTCTTT. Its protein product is CASSDSQHGEAFF.

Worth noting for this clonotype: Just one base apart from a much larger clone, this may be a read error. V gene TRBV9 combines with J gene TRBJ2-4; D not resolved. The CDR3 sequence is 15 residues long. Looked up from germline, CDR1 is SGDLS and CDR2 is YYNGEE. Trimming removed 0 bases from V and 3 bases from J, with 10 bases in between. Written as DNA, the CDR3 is TGTGCCAGCAGCGTAGGGAAGAAGGGCAAAAACATTCAGTACTTC. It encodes CASSVGKKGKNIQYF.

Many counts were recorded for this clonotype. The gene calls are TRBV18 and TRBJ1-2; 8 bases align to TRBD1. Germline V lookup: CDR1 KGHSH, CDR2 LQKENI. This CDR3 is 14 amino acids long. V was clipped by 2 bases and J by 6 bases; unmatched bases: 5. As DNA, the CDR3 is TGTGCCAGCTCACCAGGCAGGGGGCTAGATGGCTACACCTTC. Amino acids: CASSPGRGLDGYTF.

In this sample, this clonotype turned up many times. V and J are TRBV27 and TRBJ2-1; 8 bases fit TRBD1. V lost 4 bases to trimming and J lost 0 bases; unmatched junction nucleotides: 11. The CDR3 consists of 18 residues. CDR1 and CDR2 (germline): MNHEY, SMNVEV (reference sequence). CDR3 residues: CASSSGQGRGFSYNEQFF. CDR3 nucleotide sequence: TGTGCCAGCAGTTCCGGACAGGGAAGAGGGTTCTCCTACAATGAGCAGTTCTTC.

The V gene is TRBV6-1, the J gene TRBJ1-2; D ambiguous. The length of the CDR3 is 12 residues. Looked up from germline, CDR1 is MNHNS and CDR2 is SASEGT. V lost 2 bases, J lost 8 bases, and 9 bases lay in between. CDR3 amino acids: CASSEMGYGYTF. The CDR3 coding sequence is TGTGCCAGCAGTGAAATGGGGTACGGCTACACCTTC.

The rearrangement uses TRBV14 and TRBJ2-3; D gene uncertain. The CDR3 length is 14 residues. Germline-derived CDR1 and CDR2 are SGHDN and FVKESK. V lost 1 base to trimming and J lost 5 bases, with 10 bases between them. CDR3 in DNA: TGTGCCAGCAGCCAAGGACCCTGGGGAGATACGCAGTATTTT. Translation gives CASSQGPWGDTQYF.

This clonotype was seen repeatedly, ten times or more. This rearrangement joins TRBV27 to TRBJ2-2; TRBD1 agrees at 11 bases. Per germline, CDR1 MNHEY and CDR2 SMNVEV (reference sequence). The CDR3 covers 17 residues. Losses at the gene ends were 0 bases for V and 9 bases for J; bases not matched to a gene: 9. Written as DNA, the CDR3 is TGTGCCAGCAGTTTATCCGGACAGGGGGCGCTTGAAAGGGAGCTGTTTTTT. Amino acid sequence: CASSLSGQGALERELFF.

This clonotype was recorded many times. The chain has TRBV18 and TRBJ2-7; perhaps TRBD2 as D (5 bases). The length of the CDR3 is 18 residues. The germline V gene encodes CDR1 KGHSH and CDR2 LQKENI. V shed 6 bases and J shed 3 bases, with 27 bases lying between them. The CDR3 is CASSSSAALTGSNYEQYF. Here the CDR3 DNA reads TGTGCCAGCTCGTCTTCCGCCGCGCTAACGGGAAGTAACTACGAGCAGTACTTC.